This T cell receptor beta chain was identified during a study of blood T cells in healthy people across ages. Whole-study findings and limits: As age increased, TCR beta diversity per million T cells fell in a roughly linear fashion.

This clonotype appeared a few times. Antigen unknown. Using a J-beta primer mix together with a sample-barcoded 5' primer, a second PCR was run for about 7 to 12 cycles. TCRdb fed the 5' RACE reads into MiXCR, producing one record per CDR3 protein. The table lists about 290,000 distinct CDR3 sequences, 25% to 30% of them singletons. No fewer than 5.5 micrograms of total RNA were isolated from every sample. Sequencing was done on a sample of blood. The sequence was collected from a woman aged 70-85 years in good health.

Here the CDR3 reads CASSVRERNTEAFF. CDR3 bases: TGCGCCAGCAGCGTCCGGGAACGGAACACTGAAGCTTTCTTT. V gene TRBV5-1 combines with J gene TRBJ1-1, with D hard to call. V was pared by 4 bases and J by 1 base, with 11 bases between. Germline CDR1 SGHRS, CDR2 YFSETQ. The length of the CDR3 is 14 residues.